This TCR beta chain was documented in a study of CD8+ T cells in alopecia areata. Background on the study: Scoring of severity for treated patients was based on percentage of affected scalp area. Study conclusions and caveats: Especially in alopecia totalis/universalis, lesional scalp showed greater clonality than normal scalp did.

Noted treatment: oral pan-JAK inhibitor, 5-10 mg twice daily. This CDR3 has 13 residues. Per germline, CDR1 SGHDT and CDR2 YYEEEE. V was shortened by 7 bases and J by 5 bases, with 15 bases between the two germline ends. It was cDNA, reverse transcribed from extracted RNA, that served as the sequencing template. Only in-frame clones appear in the TCRdb table, and some are missing; sequencing was by immunoSEQ multiplex PCR. Among about 180,000 clones listed, around 51% were seen once. Note on this clone: The antigen is not known.

The V gene is TRBV5-6, the J gene TRBJ2-5; D gene uncertain. The sequences come from CD8+ T cells sorted from blood, collected at week 52, from a patient treated with tofacitinib. The receptor was isolated from a human donor with alopecia areata. The CDR3 is CASSDSLVETQYF. In DNA, the CDR3 is TGTGCCAGCTCCGACTCCCTCGTCGAGACCCAGTACTTC. Based on the CDR3 plus reference TRBV5-6 and TRBJ2-5, the full variable domain is DAGVTQSPTHLIKTRGQQVTLRCSPKSGHDTVSWYQQALGQGPQFIFQYYEEEERQRGNFPDRFSGHQFPNYSSELNVNALLLGDSALYLCASSDSLVETQYFGPGTRLLVL.